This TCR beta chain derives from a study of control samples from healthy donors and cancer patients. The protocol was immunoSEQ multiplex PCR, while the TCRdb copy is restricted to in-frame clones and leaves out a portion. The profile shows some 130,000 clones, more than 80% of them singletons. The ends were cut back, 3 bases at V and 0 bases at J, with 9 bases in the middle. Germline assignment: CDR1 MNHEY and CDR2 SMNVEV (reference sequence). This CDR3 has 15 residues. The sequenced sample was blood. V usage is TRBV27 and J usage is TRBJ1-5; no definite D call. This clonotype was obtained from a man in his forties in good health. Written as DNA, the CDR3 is TGTGCCAGCAGTTTGACATTAGGTAGCAATCAGCCCCAGCATTTT. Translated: CASSLTLGSNQPQHF.